This record covers a single TCR beta chain. Its antigen is not identified. This specimen belongs to a study of cytomegalovirus exposure and HLA in healthy donors. Study details: Falling in the Caucasian-associated ancestry cluster were 81% of 300 to 500 genotyped donors.

Study-level findings and limits: Being productive about 87% or about 30% of the time was typical of most TCR beta V segments in an earlier analysis.

Amplification used 60 Vbeta primers and 13 Jbeta primers. The protocol was immunoSEQ multiplex PCR, while the TCRdb copy is restricted to in-frame clones and leaves out a portion. The table has 150,000 to 200,000 clones, around 68% seen once. This clonotype was obtained from a girl aged 5 to 17 in good health and CMV-seronegative. The sequencing input was PBMCs.

CDR3 sequence reads: CASSLDYRGASSGANVLTF. The DNA of the CDR3 is TGTGCCAGCAGCTTAGATTATCGGGGGGCGAGCTCTGGGGCCAACGTCCTGACTTTC. The chain couples TRBV7-3 to TRBJ2-6; D might be TRBD2 (7 bases). Deletions cut 2 bases from V and 0 bases from J, with 17 bases between. The CDR3 length is 19 residues. The germline V gene encodes CDR1 SGHTA and CDR2 FQGTGA.